This entry lists 2 T cell receptor beta chains sequenced from one sample in a study of T cell responses to AZD1222 COVID-19 vaccine. The table came from immunoSEQ multiplex PCR; TCRdb's copy has only in-frame clones and leaves some out. The data contain about 180,000 clones, around 91% of them singletons. The source material was peripheral blood, sampled on day 0 of AZD1222 vaccination. Receptor source: an adult in good health.

V usage is TRBV28 and J usage is TRBJ2-5; D is tentatively TRBD1 or TRBD2 (5 bases each). The V and J ends lost 7 bases and 1 base respectively, with 13 bases between them. There are 14 residues in the CDR3. Germline V gene lookup returns CDR1 MDHEN and CDR2 SYDVKM. The CDR3 protein is CASTLTGTQETQYF. The DNA of the CDR3 is TGTGCCAGCACCCTCACCGGGACCCAAGAGACCCAGTACTTC.

The gene calls are TRBV12-3 or TRBV12-4 and TRBJ1-4; D is unresolved. V dropped 3 bases and J dropped 8 bases, with 10 bases sitting between them. CDR3 length: 13 amino acids. The CDR3 reads CASSFTGLEKLFF. The CDR3, as DNA: TGTGCCAGCAGTTTCACGGGGTTGGAAAAACTGTTTTTT.